The text below deals with one T cell receptor beta chain. Its antigen is unidentified. The sample belongs to a study of OX40 agonist ivuxolimab in advanced cancers. Study-wide results and limits: Expanded clones tended on average to be more numerous among CD8+ T cells than CD4+.

The CDR3 contains 16 residues. V lost 2 bases, J lost 1 base, and 13 bases lay in between. Germline CDR1 is MNHNY and CDR2 is SVGAGI (reference sequence). Libraries were prepared by immunoSEQ multiplex PCR; TCRdb keeps only in-frame clonotypes and omits some of them. The data hold 70,000 to 95,000 clones, with approximately 95% observed a single time. This sequence was found in an adult with an advanced solid tumor such as melanoma, head and neck, liver or kidney cancer. This chain connects TRBV6-6 to TRBJ2-3; D is tentatively TRBD1 or TRBD2 (5 bases each). This material consisted of CD4+ or CD8+ T cells sorted from blood, taken in a trial of the OX40 agonist ivuxolimab. CDR3 protein: CASSYRDAWGTDTQYF. DNA of the CDR3: TGTGCCAGCAGTTACCGGGACGCCTGGGGCACAGATACGCAGTATTTT.